This record covers a single TCR beta chain. This table comes from immunoSEQ multiplex PCR, and its TCRdb copy is limited to in-frame clones, with some not included. The sample records 180,000 or so clones, around 87% being singletons. This CDR3 contains 13 residues. In germline, CDR1 is MNHEY, CDR2 SMNVEV (reference sequence). V was clipped by 10 bases and J by 0 bases, with 12 bases between them. This sample was included in a study of blood T cell repertoires in COVID-19. Overall study context: COVID-19 samples, acute and convalescent, were from the United States, Italy and Spain.

Specimen: peripheral blood. This TCR came from a woman older than 75 in a cohort sampled during active or convalescent COVID-19. J is TRBJ2-5 and V is TRBV27; D might be TRBD1 (5 bases). In nucleotides, the CDR3 is TGTGCCACCCAAAAGGGGAACCAAGAGACCCAGTACTTC. Protein: CATQKGNQETQYF.